A selection of T cell receptor beta chains follows, all from one sample in a study of blood T cell repertoires in COVID-19. Method: immunoSEQ multiplex PCR; TCRdb's copy keeps in-frame clones and lacks some. The sample lists about 160,000 clones, approximately 90% seen once, with approximately 2.2% in the top ten. The sequenced sample consisted of peripheral blood. The source is a man younger than 35 with acute or convalescent COVID-19. Both conserved end residues are part of each CDR3. The D gene is left open where the match is weak. Expanded clones get a size class; other rows say once, few or many, or leave the size out.

j_gene | v_gene | abundance | d_gene | CDR3aa | CDR3nt
TRBJ1-6 | TRBV5-1 | . | TRBD1 | CASSLWGQGSPNSPLHF | TGCGCCAGCAGCTTGTGGGGACAGGGTTCCCCGAATTCACCCCTCCACTTT
TRBJ1-1 | TRBV10-3 | . | TRBD1 | CAIMGQMNTEAFF | TGTGCCATCATGGGACAGATGAACACTGAAGCTTTCTTT
TRBJ2-7 | TRBV7-6 | . | . | CASSRRPNRDEQYF | TGTGCCAGCAGCCGAAGACCAAACAGGGACGAGCAGTACTTC
TRBJ2-7 | TRBV19 | . | TRBD2 | CASSHGLAGVEQYF | TGTGCCAGTAGTCATGGACTAGCGGGTGTCGAGCAGTACTTC
TRBJ1-2 | TRBV12-3/TRBV12-4 | . | . | CASSSPGEGYTF | TGTGCCAGCAGTTCACCAGGGGAGGGCTACACCTTC
TRBJ1-5 | TRBV18 | . | . | CASTRGTGQPQHF | TGTGCCAGCACCAGGGGAACGGGACAGCCCCAGCATTTT
TRBJ2-7 | TRBV27 | . | . | CASRGTPYPNEQYF | TGTGCCAGCAGGGGGACTCCCTACCCGAACGAGCAGTACTTC
TRBJ2-1 | TRBV21-1 | . | . | CASSKGLIWLARDEQFF | TGTGCCAGCAGCAAAGGATTGATATGGCTAGCGAGGGATGAGCAGTTCTTC
TRBJ1-1 | TRBV4-1 | . | . | CASSQSGDGDTEAFF | TGCGCCAGCAGCCAATCGGGGGATGGGGACACTGAAGCTTTCTTT
TRBJ1-6 | TRBV2 | . | TRBD1 | CASSEQGAGSPLHF | TGTGCCAGCAGTGAACAGGGGGCAGGATCACCCCTCCACTTT
TRBJ1-5 | TRBV27 | . | . | CASTSGGGQPQHF | TGTGCCAGCACGTCCGGTGGGGGGCAGCCCCAGCATTTT
TRBJ2-3 | TRBV11-2 | . | TRBD2 | CASSLAQTSGGLSDTQYF | TGTGCCAGCAGCTTAGCCCAGACTAGCGGGGGGCTTTCAGATACGCAGTATTTT
TRBJ1-5 | TRBV18 | . | . | CASSQEENQPQHF | TGTGCCAGCTCACAGGAGGAAAATCAGCCCCAGCATTTT
TRBJ1-4 | TRBV19 | . | TRBD1 | CASSGQGASEKLFF | TGTGCCAGTAGCGGACAGGGGGCATCCGAAAAACTGTTTTTT
TRBJ1-4 | TRBV19 | . | . | CASCPADLRGSGLFF | TGTGCCAGTTGCCCGGCGGACCTCCGAGGGAGTGGACTGTTTTTT
TRBJ2-2 | TRBV5-5 | once | TRBD1 | CASSLFTGGTGELFF | TGTGCCAGCAGCTTGTTTACAGGGGGCACCGGGGAGCTGTTTTTT
TRBJ2-1 | TRBV15 | . | TRBD1 | CATSRDPGQLIVGYNEQFF | TGTGCCACCAGCAGAGATCCGGGACAGCTGATCGTGGGGTACAATGAGCAGTTCTTC
TRBJ1-1 | TRBV27 | . | . | CASTNRWDWGTEAFF | TGTGCCAGCACAAATCGATGGGACTGGGGCACTGAAGCTTTCTTT
TRBJ1-1 | TRBV6-1 | . | . | CASSDPSGGDTEAFF | TGTGCCAGCAGTGACCCCAGCGGCGGGGACACTGAAGCTTTCTTT
TRBJ1-1 | TRBV7-9 | . | . | CASSSAGGSGAFF | TGTGCCAGCAGCTCCGCTGGGGGGTCGGGGGCTTTCTTT
TRBJ1-2 | TRBV5-1 | . | . | CASTTDRPYGYTF | TGCGCCAGCACCACTGACAGGCCCTATGGCTACACCTTC
TRBJ2-6 | TRBV9 | . | . | CASSAGIPGANVLTF | TGTGCCAGCAGCGCAGGGATTCCTGGGGCCAACGTCCTGACTTTC
TRBJ1-4 | TRBV27 | . | . | CASSPLSNEKLFF | TGTGCCAGCAGTCCCCTCTCGAATGAAAAACTGTTTTTT
TRBJ2-5 | TRBV9 | . | . | CASSPHIPSSNQETQYF | TGTGCCAGCAGCCCACACATCCCTTCTAGCAATCAAGAGACCCAGTACTTC
TRBJ2-5 | TRBV9 | . | TRBD2 | CASAPLSGEQETQYF | TGTGCCAGCGCCCCCCTTAGCGGGGAACAAGAGACCCAGTACTTC
TRBJ2-1 | TRBV29-1 | . | . | CSVESGSYNEQFF | TGCAGCGTTGAGAGCGGCTCCTACAATGAGCAGTTCTTC
TRBJ1-2 | TRBV3-1/TRBV3-2 | . | TRBD1 | CASSPMGQGGYGYTF | TGTGCCAGCAGCCCCATGGGACAGGGGGGCTATGGCTACACCTTC
TRBJ2-7 | TRBV6-5 | . | TRBD2 | CASSPTSGSYEQYF | TGTGCCAGCAGTCCGACTAGCGGGAGTTACGAGCAGTACTTC